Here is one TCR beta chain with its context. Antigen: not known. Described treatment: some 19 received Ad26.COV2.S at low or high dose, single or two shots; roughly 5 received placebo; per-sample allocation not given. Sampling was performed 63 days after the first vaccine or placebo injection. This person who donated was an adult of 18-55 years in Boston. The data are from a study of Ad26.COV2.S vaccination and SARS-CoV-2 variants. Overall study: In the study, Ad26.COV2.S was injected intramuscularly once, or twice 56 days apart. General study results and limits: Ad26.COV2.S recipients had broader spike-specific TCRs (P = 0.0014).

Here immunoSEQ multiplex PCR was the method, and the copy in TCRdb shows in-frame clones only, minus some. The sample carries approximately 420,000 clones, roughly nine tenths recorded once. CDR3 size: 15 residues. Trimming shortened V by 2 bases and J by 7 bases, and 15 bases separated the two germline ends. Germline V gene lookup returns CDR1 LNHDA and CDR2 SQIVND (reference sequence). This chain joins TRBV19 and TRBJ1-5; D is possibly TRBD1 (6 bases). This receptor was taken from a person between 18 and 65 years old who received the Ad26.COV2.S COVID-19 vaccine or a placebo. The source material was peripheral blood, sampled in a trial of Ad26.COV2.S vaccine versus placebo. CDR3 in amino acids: CASSIMAGQGQPQHF. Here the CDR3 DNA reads TGTGCCAGTAGTATAATGGCGGGGCAGGGGCAGCCCCAGCATTTT.